This TCR beta chain appears in the sequencing data of a study of blood T cell repertoires in COVID-19. Trimming stripped 6 bases from V and 8 bases from J, with 11 bases between. CDR3 size: 13 residues. The table came from immunoSEQ multiplex PCR; TCRdb's copy has only in-frame clones and leaves some out. The table has around 130,000 clones, roughly 80% seen once. The chain couples TRBV12-3 or TRBV12-4 to TRBJ1-6; no clear D gene. The sequencing sample was made of peripheral blood. This clonotype was obtained from an older woman with acute or convalescent COVID-19. CDR3 nucleotide sequence: TGTGCCAGCAGCCAAAACAGCCATTCACCCCTCCACTTT. It yields the protein CASSQNSHSPLHF.